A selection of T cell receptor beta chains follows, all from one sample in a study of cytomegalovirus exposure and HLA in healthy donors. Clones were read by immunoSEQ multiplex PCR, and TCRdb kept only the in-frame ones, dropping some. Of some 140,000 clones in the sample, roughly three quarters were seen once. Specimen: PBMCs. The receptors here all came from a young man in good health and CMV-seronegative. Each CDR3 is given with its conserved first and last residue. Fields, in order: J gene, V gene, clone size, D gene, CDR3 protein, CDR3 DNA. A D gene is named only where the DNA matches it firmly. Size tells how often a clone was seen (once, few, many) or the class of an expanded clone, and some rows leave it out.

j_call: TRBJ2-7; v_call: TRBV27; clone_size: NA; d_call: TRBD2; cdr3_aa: CATSAWTSGMGGEQYF; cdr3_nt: TGCGCCACCTCAGCGTGGACTAGCGGGATGGGGGGCGAGCAGTACTTC
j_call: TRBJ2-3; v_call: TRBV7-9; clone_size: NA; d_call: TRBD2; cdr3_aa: CASSFRAGVEDTQYF; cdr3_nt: TGTGCCAGCAGCTTTCGGGCGGGAGTGGAAGATACGCAGTATTTT
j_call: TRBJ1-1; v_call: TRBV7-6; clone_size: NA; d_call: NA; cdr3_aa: CASSLSGVGTEAFF; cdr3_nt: TGTGCCAGCAGCCTATCAGGGGTCGGCACTGAAGCTTTCTTT
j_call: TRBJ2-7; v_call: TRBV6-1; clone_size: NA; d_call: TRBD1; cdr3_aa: CATVDRANYEQYF; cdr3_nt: TGTGCCACCGTGGACAGGGCAAACTACGAGCAGTACTTC
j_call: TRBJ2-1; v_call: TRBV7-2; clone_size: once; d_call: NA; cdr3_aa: CASSPEWNEQFF; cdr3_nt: TGTGCCAGCAGCCCCGAGTGGAATGAGCAGTTCTTC
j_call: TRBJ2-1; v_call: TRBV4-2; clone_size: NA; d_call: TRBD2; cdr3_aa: CASSQATRTSGSNEQFF; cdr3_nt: TGTGCCAGCAGCCAAGCAACCCGGACTAGCGGGAGCAATGAGCAGTTCTTC
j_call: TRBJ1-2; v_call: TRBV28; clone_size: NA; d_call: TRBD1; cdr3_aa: CASRGQLNYGYTF; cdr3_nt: TGTGCCAGCAGGGGACAGCTAAACTATGGCTACACCTTC
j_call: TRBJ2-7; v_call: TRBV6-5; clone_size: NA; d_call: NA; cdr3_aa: CASSYSASSNYEQYF; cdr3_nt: TGTGCCAGCAGTTACTCAGCTAGTAGTAACTACGAGCAGTACTTC
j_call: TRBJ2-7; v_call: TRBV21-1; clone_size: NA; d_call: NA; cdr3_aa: CASSTRTGVSYEQYF; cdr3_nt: TGTGCCAGCAGCACTCGGACAGGGGTCTCCTACGAGCAGTACTTC
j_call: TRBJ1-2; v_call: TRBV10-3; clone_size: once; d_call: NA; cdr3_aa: CAISDGGVGNYGYTF; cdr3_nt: TGTGCCATCAGTGATGGGGGGGTGGGAAACTATGGCTACACCTTC
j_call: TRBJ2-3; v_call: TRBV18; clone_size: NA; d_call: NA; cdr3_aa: CASSPGESSRDTQYF; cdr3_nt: TGTGCCAGCTCACCCGGGGAGTCCAGTCGAGATACGCAGTATTTT
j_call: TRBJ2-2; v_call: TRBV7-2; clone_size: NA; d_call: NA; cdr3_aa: CASSLARGPNTGELFF; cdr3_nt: TGTGCCAGCAGCTTAGCACGCGGGCCTAACACCGGGGAGCTGTTTTTT
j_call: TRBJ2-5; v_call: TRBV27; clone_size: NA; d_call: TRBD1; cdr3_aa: CASMLSGGQETQYF; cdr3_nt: TGTGCCAGCATGTTGTCAGGGGGCCAAGAGACCCAGTACTTC
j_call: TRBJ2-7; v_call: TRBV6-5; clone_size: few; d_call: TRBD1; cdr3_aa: CASTKSGTAIYEQYF; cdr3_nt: TGTGCCAGCACCAAGTCCGGGACAGCAATATACGAGCAGTACTTC
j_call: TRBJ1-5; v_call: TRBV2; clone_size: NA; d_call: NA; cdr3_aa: CASSEGLSNQPQHF; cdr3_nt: TGTGCCAGCAGTGAAGGGCTGAGCAATCAGCCCCAGCATTTT
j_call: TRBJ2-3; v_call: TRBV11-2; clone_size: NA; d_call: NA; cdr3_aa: CASSPTGPGDTQYF; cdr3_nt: TGTGCCAGCAGCCCTACAGGACCCGGGGATACGCAGTATTTT
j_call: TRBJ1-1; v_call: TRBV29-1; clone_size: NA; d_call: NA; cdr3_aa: CSVVTALNTEAFF; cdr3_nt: TGCAGCGTTGTCACAGCACTGAACACTGAAGCTTTCTTT
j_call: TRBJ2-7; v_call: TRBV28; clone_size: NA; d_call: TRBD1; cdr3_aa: CASSPGQGQSYEQYF; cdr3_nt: TGTGCCAGCAGCCCCGGACAGGGTCAATCCTACGAGCAGTACTTC
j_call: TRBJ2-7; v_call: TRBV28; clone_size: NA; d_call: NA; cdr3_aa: CASSFFAAQGGEQYF; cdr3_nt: TGTGCCAGCAGTTTTTTCGCGGCTCAGGGTGGCGAGCAGTACTTC
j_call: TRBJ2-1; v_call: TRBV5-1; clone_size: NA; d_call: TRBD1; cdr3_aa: CASSKGQGNEQFF; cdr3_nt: TGCGCCAGCAGCAAGGGACAGGGCAATGAGCAGTTCTTC
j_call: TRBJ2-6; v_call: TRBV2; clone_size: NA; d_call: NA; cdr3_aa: CATRGGGTSGANVLTF; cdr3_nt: TGTGCCACCCGAGGGGGGGGGACCTCTGGGGCCAACGTCCTGACTTTC
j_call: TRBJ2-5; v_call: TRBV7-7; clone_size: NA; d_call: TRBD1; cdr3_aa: CASSMGQRETQYF; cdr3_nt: TGTGCTAGCAGCATGGGACAGAGAGAGACCCAGTACTTC
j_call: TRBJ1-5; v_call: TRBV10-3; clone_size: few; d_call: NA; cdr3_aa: CAIREQGTQPQHF; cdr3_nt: TGTGCCATCAGGGAACAGGGTACTCAGCCCCAGCATTTT
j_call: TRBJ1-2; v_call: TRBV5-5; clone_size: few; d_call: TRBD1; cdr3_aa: CASSLYRQGAAYGYTF; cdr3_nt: TGTGCCAGCAGCTTGTATAGGCAGGGGGCGGCCTATGGCTACACCTTC
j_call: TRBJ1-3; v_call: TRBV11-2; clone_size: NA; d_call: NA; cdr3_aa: CASSEQPGNTIYF; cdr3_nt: TGTGCCAGCAGCGAACAGCCGGGAAACACCATATATTTT
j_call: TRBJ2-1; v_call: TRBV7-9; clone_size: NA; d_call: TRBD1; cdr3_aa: CASSLTGQGTYNEQFF; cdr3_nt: TGTGCCAGCAGCTTAACAGGACAGGGTACCTACAATGAGCAGTTCTTC
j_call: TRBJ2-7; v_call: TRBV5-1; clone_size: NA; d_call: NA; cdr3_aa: CASGLSSYEQYF; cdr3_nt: TGCGCCAGCGGGCTAAGCTCCTACGAGCAGTACTTC
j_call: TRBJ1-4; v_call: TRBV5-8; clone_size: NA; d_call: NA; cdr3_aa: CASSPWGGREKLFF; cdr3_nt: TGTGCCAGCAGCCCCTGGGGGGGGCGTGAAAAACTGTTTTTT
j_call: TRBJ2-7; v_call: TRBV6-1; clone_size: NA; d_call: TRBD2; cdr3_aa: CASNPGTSGNYEQYF; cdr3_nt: TGTGCCAGCAACCCCGGGACTAGCGGGAACTACGAGCAGTACTTC
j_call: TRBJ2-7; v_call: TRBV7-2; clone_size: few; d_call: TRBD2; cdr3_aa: CASATGAGGGLEQYF; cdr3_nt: TGTGCCAGCGCCACCGGGGCGGGAGGAGGGCTCGAGCAGTACTTC
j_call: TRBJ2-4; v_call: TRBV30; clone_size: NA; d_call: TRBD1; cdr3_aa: CAWKGKGAFGKNIQYF; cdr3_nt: TGTGCCTGGAAGGGCAAGGGGGCGTTTGGCAAAAACATTCAGTACTTC
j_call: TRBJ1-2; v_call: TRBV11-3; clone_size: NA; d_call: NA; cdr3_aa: CASSSGNYGYTF; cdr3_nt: TGTGCCAGCAGCTCAGGGAACTATGGCTACACCTTC
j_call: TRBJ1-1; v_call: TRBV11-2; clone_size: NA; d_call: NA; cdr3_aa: CASSPYVQGRTEAFF; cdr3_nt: TGTGCCAGCAGCCCCTATGTTCAGGGGAGAACTGAAGCTTTCTTT
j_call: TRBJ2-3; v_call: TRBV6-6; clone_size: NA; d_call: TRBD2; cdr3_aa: CASKEAGGPSDTQYF; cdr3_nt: TGTGCCTCTAAGGAAGCGGGAGGGCCCTCAGATACGCAGTATTTT
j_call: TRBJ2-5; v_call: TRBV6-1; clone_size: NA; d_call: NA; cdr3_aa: CASSEMLAPQETQYF; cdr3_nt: TGTGCCAGCAGTGAAATGCTAGCGCCTCAAGAGACCCAGTACTTC
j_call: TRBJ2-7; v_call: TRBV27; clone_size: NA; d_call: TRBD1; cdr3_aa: CASSLPGQSSYEQYF; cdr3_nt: TGTGCCAGCAGTCTTCCGGGACAGAGCTCCTACGAGCAGTACTTC
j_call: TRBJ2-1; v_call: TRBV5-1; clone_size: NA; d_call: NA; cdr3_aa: CASSLWDSNNEQFF; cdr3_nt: TGCGCCAGCAGTTTGTGGGACTCTAACAATGAGCAGTTCTTC
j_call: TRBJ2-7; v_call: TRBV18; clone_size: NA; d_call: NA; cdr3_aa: CASSPAGSSSYEQYF; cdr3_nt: TGTGCCAGCTCACCTGCGGGGTCGAGCTCCTACGAGCAGTACTTC
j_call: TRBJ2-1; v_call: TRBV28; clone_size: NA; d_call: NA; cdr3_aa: CASSSPQGISYNEQFF; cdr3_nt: TGTGCCAGCAGTTCCCCCCAGGGGATCTCCTACAATGAGCAGTTCTTC
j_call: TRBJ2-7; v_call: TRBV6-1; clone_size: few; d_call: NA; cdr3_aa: CASRHRDSISYEQYF; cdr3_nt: TGTGCCAGCAGACACCGGGACTCGATATCCTACGAGCAGTACTTC
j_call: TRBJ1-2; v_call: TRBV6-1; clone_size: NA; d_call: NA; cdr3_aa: CASSVGIYGYTF; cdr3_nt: TGTGCCAGCAGTGTGGGCATCTATGGCTACACCTTC
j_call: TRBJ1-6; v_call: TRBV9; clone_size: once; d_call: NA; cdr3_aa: CASSVEAGANNSPLHF; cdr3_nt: TGTGCCAGCAGCGTAGAAGCAGGGGCAAATAATTCACCCCTCCACTTT
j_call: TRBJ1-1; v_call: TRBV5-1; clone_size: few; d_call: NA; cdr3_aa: CASSFSKETEAFF; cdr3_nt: TGCGCCAGCAGCTTTTCCAAAGAGACTGAAGCTTTCTTT
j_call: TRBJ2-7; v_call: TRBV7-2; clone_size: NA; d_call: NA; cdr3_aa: CASSLSSSSSYEQYF; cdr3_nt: TGTGCCAGCAGCCTTAGTTCCTCGAGCTCCTACGAGCAGTACTTC
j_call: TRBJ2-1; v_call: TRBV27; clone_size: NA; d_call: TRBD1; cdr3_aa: CASSFPSRDRGRYEQFF; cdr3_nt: TGTGCCAGCAGTTTCCCCTCCCGGGACAGGGGCCGGTATGAGCAGTTCTTC
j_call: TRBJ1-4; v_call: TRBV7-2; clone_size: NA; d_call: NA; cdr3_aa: CASSLTGLSNEKLFF; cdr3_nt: TGTGCCAGCAGCCTCACAGGGCTTTCTAATGAAAAACTGTTTTTT
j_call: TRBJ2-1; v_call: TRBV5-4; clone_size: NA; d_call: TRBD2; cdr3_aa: CASSSPGLDYNEQFF; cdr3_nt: TGTGCCAGCAGCTCGCCGGGACTAGACTACAATGAGCAGTTCTTC
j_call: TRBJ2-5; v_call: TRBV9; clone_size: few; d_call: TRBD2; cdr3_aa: CASSPGLAGVETQYF; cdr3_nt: TGTGCCAGCAGCCCGGGACTAGCGGGAGTTGAGACCCAGTACTTC
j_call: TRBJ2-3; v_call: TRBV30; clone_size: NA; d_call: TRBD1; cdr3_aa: CAWSAGQGTTDTQYF; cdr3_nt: TGTGCCTGGAGCGCAGGACAGGGGACGACAGATACGCAGTATTTT
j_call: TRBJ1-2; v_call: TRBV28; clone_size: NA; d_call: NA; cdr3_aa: CASNVAGYGYTF; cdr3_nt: TGTGCCAGCAACGTCGCGGGCTATGGCTACACCTTC